This TCR beta chain originates from a study of cytomegalovirus exposure and HLA in healthy donors. With 60 Vbeta and 13 Jbeta primers, the PCR was carried out. TCRdb's table, derived via immunoSEQ multiplex PCR, lists solely in-frame clones and lacks some. The data contain about 140,000 clones, less than 80% of them seen just once; the ten biggest clones take up approximately 3.9%. Broader study findings: The study had only CMV serostatus as immune exposure information.

CDR1 KGHSH and CDR2 LQKENI come from the germline V gene. The CDR3 length is 15 residues. V shed 3 bases and J shed 2 bases, with 14 bases lying between them. This clone was detected only a few times. Its cognate antigen is unknown. The sequencing input was PBMCs. This chain connects TRBV18 to TRBJ2-7, with a weak D call TRBD2 (5 bases). This receptor was obtained from a man aged 45 to 65 in good health and CMV-seropositive. CDR3: CASSPRTGSPYEQYF. The DNA of the CDR3 is TGTGCCAGCTCACCTAGGACGGGGTCTCCCTACGAGCAGTACTTC.